The rows below give T cell receptor beta chains drawn from one sample of a study of CD8 T cells in ankylosing spondylitis. One entry per CDR3 protein, called by TCRdb with MiXCR from the 5' RACE reads. Seen here are 40,000 or so distinct CDR3 sequences, approximately 10% observed once, and the top ten hold over 1.1%. The sequenced sample consisted of blood, either unsorted or a sorted T cell fraction (not recorded which). These receptor sequences come from a male donor with ankylosing spondylitis or in good health (not recorded which). CDR3s include the opening cysteine and the closing phenylalanine or tryptophan. Each record gives: V gene, D gene, J gene, clone size, CDR3 protein, CDR3 DNA. A D gene is named only where the DNA matches it firmly. Size tells how often a clone was seen (once, few, many) or the class of an expanded clone, and some rows leave it out.

v_call: TRBV20-1
d_call: .
j_call: TRBJ2-7
clone_size: many
cdr3_aa: CSAPRQGGEQYF
cdr3_nt: TGCAGTGCTCCTCGCCAGGGTGGCGAGCAGTACTTC

v_call: TRBV5-1
d_call: .
j_call: TRBJ2-3
clone_size: many
cdr3_aa: CASSLAIGGRTDTQYF
cdr3_nt: TGCGCCAGCAGCTTGGCCATCGGGGGTAGGACAGATACGCAGTATTTT

v_call: TRBV12-3/TRBV12-4
d_call: .
j_call: TRBJ1-5
clone_size: many
cdr3_aa: CASSKNRGVNQPQHF
cdr3_nt: TGTGCCAGCAGCAAAAACCGAGGGGTCAATCAGCCCCAGCATTTT

v_call: TRBV20-1
d_call: .
j_call: TRBJ2-3
clone_size: many
cdr3_aa: CSARAVTDTQYF
cdr3_nt: TGCAGTGCTAGGGCAGTCACAGATACGCAGTATTTT

v_call: TRBV28
d_call: TRBD1
j_call: TRBJ1-2
clone_size: many
cdr3_aa: CASVTGQKFYGYTF
cdr3_nt: TGTGCCAGCGTGACGGGACAGAAGTTTTATGGCTACACCTTC

v_call: TRBV19
d_call: .
j_call: TRBJ1-4
clone_size: .
cdr3_aa: CASTRSVRGNEKLFF
cdr3_nt: TGTGCCAGTACTCGATCGGTACGTGGTAATGAAAAACTGTTTTTT

v_call: TRBV5-6
d_call: TRBD1
j_call: TRBJ1-2
clone_size: .
cdr3_aa: CASSSTGEGDYGYTF
cdr3_nt: TGTGCCAGCAGCTCTACAGGGGAGGGGGACTATGGCTACACCTTC

v_call: TRBV12-3/TRBV12-4
d_call: .
j_call: TRBJ2-3
clone_size: many
cdr3_aa: CASSPDRLRTSWSGTDTQYF
cdr3_nt: TGTGCCAGCAGTCCCGATAGGCTCCGCACTAGCTGGAGTGGCACAGATACGCAGTATTTT

v_call: TRBV5-1
d_call: .
j_call: TRBJ2-7
clone_size: many
cdr3_aa: CASSFPEGASSLYF
cdr3_nt: TGCGCCAGCAGCTTTCCGGAGGGGGCGTCCTCCTTATACTTC

v_call: TRBV7-9
d_call: TRBD2
j_call: TRBJ2-1
clone_size: .
cdr3_aa: CASSRLTSGGHNEQFF
cdr3_nt: TGTGCCAGCAGCCGCCTGACTAGCGGGGGTCACAATGAGCAGTTCTTC

v_call: TRBV5-1
d_call: TRBD1
j_call: TRBJ2-5
clone_size: many
cdr3_aa: CASSYTGEETQYF
cdr3_nt: TGCGCCAGCAGCTATACAGGGGAAGAGACCCAGTACTTC

v_call: TRBV29-1
d_call: TRBD2
j_call: TRBJ2-2
clone_size: many
cdr3_aa: CSARGLASTGELFF
cdr3_nt: TGCAGCGCTAGGGGACTAGCAAGTACCGGGGAGCTGTTTTTT

v_call: TRBV14
d_call: .
j_call: TRBJ1-2
clone_size: few
cdr3_aa: CASSQAAGRSYGYTF
cdr3_nt: TGTGCCAGCAGCCAAGCGGCCGGACGGAGCTATGGCTACACCTTC

v_call: TRBV14
d_call: TRBD1
j_call: TRBJ2-3
clone_size: many
cdr3_aa: CASSPRRGQGTSTDTQYF
cdr3_nt: TGTGCCAGCAGCCCCCGGAGGGGACAGGGTACCAGCACAGATACGCAGTATTTT

v_call: TRBV6-6
d_call: TRBD1
j_call: TRBJ1-5
clone_size: .
cdr3_aa: CASSGGDRGPQPQHF
cdr3_nt: TGTGCCAGCAGTGGGGGGGACAGGGGGCCTCAGCCCCAGCATTTT

v_call: TRBV7-2
d_call: .
j_call: TRBJ2-2
clone_size: .
cdr3_aa: CASSSRALNTGELFF
cdr3_nt: TGTGCCAGCAGCTCCAGGGCCTTGAACACCGGGGAGCTGTTTTTT

v_call: TRBV2
d_call: .
j_call: TRBJ1-6
clone_size: .
cdr3_aa: CASSERVKSPLHF
cdr3_nt: TGTGCCAGCAGTGAACGCGTAAAGTCACCCCTCCACTTT

v_call: TRBV20-1
d_call: .
j_call: TRBJ1-2
clone_size: many
cdr3_aa: CSARVPGHSGYTF
cdr3_nt: TGCAGTGCCAGAGTCCCGGGACACTCTGGCTACACCTTC

v_call: TRBV3-1
d_call: .
j_call: TRBJ2-3
clone_size: many
cdr3_aa: CASSQDFLAGTDTQYF
cdr3_nt: TGTGCCAGCAGCCAAGATTTTCTAGCAGGAACAGATACGCAGTATTTT

v_call: TRBV20-1
d_call: .
j_call: TRBJ2-7
clone_size: medium-sized
cdr3_aa: CSATLSYEQYF
cdr3_nt: TGCAGTGCAACCCTCTCCTACGAGCAGTACTTC

v_call: TRBV7-9
d_call: TRBD1
j_call: TRBJ1-6
clone_size: .
cdr3_aa: CASSPGGSSPLHF
cdr3_nt: TGTGCCAGCAGCCCAGGGGGTTCTTCACCCCTCCACTTT

v_call: TRBV5-1
d_call: TRBD1
j_call: TRBJ1-1
clone_size: .
cdr3_aa: CASSLQGWDTEAFF
cdr3_nt: TGCGCCAGCAGCCTACAGGGGTGGGACACTGAAGCTTTCTTT

v_call: TRBV29-1
d_call: TRBD1
j_call: TRBJ1-2
clone_size: many
cdr3_aa: CSVEDLYGQGSYGYTF
cdr3_nt: TGCAGCGTTGAAGATCTTTACGGACAGGGGAGCTATGGCTACACCTTC

v_call: TRBV7-2
d_call: .
j_call: TRBJ1-2
clone_size: many
cdr3_aa: CASSSNNGGYTF
cdr3_nt: TGTGCCAGCAGCTCGAACAACGGCGGCTACACCTTC

v_call: TRBV3-1
d_call: .
j_call: TRBJ2-5
clone_size: few
cdr3_aa: CASSQSSPQETQYF
cdr3_nt: TGTGCCAGCAGCCAAAGTAGCCCCCAAGAGACCCAGTACTTC

v_call: TRBV10-3
d_call: .
j_call: TRBJ2-7
clone_size: many
cdr3_aa: CAISETGQSSYEQYF
cdr3_nt: TGTGCCATCAGTGAAACAGGACAGAGCTCCTACGAGCAGTACTTC

v_call: TRBV27
d_call: .
j_call: TRBJ2-7
clone_size: few
cdr3_aa: CASSSPVEQYF
cdr3_nt: TGTGCCAGCAGTTCTCCCGTCGAGCAGTACTTC

v_call: TRBV18
d_call: TRBD1
j_call: TRBJ1-6
clone_size: many
cdr3_aa: CASRRTGGASYNSPLHF
cdr3_nt: TGTGCCAGCCGTCGGACAGGGGGCGCCTCCTATAATTCACCCCTCCACTTT

v_call: TRBV7-2
d_call: TRBD1
j_call: TRBJ2-7
clone_size: .
cdr3_aa: CASSLALDRPPEQYF
cdr3_nt: TGTGCCAGCAGCTTAGCCCTGGACAGGCCCCCGGAGCAGTACTTC

v_call: TRBV20-1
d_call: .
j_call: TRBJ2-1
clone_size: few
cdr3_aa: CSARRLDSYNEQFF
cdr3_nt: TGCAGTGCTAGAAGGTTGGACTCCTACAATGAGCAGTTCTTC

v_call: TRBV5-1
d_call: .
j_call: TRBJ2-7
clone_size: few
cdr3_aa: CASRSLSVPSYEQYF
cdr3_nt: TGCGCCAGCAGGAGCTTATCGGTCCCGTCCTACGAGCAGTACTTC

v_call: TRBV12-3/TRBV12-4
d_call: .
j_call: TRBJ2-7
clone_size: many
cdr3_aa: CASSFMGVGYEQYF
cdr3_nt: TGTGCCAGCAGTTTCATGGGGGTTGGATACGAGCAGTACTTC

v_call: TRBV20-1
d_call: .
j_call: TRBJ2-1
clone_size: many
cdr3_aa: CSARDKALDAQFF
cdr3_nt: TGCAGTGCTAGAGATAAGGCCCTAGATGCGCAGTTCTTC

v_call: TRBV12-3/TRBV12-4
d_call: TRBD1
j_call: TRBJ1-5
clone_size: many
cdr3_aa: CASSPFRQGDQPQHF
cdr3_nt: TGTGCCAGCAGCCCCTTCCGGCAGGGGGATCAGCCCCAGCATTTT

v_call: TRBV4-1
d_call: .
j_call: TRBJ1-5
clone_size: .
cdr3_aa: CASSQVGVGNQPQHF
cdr3_nt: TGCGCCAGCAGCCAAGTAGGGGTTGGCAATCAGCCCCAGCATTTT

v_call: TRBV24-1
d_call: .
j_call: TRBJ1-4
clone_size: many
cdr3_aa: CATDLRGNEKLFF
cdr3_nt: TGTGCCACCGATCTCCGGGGGAATGAAAAACTGTTTTTT

v_call: TRBV12-3/TRBV12-4
d_call: .
j_call: TRBJ2-7
clone_size: many
cdr3_aa: CASSLSRAYEQYF
cdr3_nt: TGTGCCAGCAGCTTAAGCCGGGCCTACGAGCAGTACTTC

v_call: TRBV12-3/TRBV12-4
d_call: .
j_call: TRBJ2-7
clone_size: many
cdr3_aa: CASSFDSANYEQYF
cdr3_nt: TGTGCCAGCAGTTTCGACAGCGCTAACTACGAGCAGTACTTC

v_call: TRBV7-2
d_call: .
j_call: TRBJ2-5
clone_size: few
cdr3_aa: CASSLDRSQETQYF
cdr3_nt: TGTGCCAGCAGCTTAGACAGATCCCAAGAGACCCAGTACTTC

v_call: TRBV7-2
d_call: .
j_call: TRBJ2-3
clone_size: .
cdr3_aa: CASRPTRGFSTDTQYF
cdr3_nt: TGTGCCAGCAGACCTACCCGAGGGTTTAGCACAGATACGCAGTATTTT

v_call: TRBV6-5
d_call: .
j_call: TRBJ2-3
clone_size: many
cdr3_aa: CASSSRVADTQYF
cdr3_nt: TGTGCCAGCAGTTCTAGAGTGGCAGATACGCAGTATTTT

v_call: TRBV5-1
d_call: .
j_call: TRBJ2-3
clone_size: .
cdr3_aa: CASSPPTGGTDTQYF
cdr3_nt: TGCGCCAGCAGCCCACCGACGGGGGGCACAGATACGCAGTATTTT

v_call: TRBV7-8
d_call: .
j_call: TRBJ2-2
clone_size: many
cdr3_aa: CASTRGSLGSAGELFF
cdr3_nt: TGTGCCAGCACTAGGGGGAGTCTGGGTTCTGCCGGGGAGCTGTTTTTT

v_call: TRBV7-6
d_call: .
j_call: TRBJ1-1
clone_size: many
cdr3_aa: CASSPGPNTEAFF
cdr3_nt: TGTGCCAGCAGCCCGGGACCGAACACTGAAGCTTTCTTT

v_call: TRBV5-1
d_call: .
j_call: TRBJ2-1
clone_size: many
cdr3_aa: CASSANPTTTDEQFF
cdr3_nt: TGCGCCAGCAGCGCGAACCCGACTACAACGGATGAGCAGTTCTTC

v_call: TRBV20-1
d_call: TRBD2
j_call: TRBJ2-5
clone_size: .
cdr3_aa: CSAVPGLAGGPGGETQYF
cdr3_nt: TGCAGTGCTGTACCGGGACTAGCGGGGGGGCCTGGAGGAGAGACCCAGTACTTC

v_call: TRBV12-3/TRBV12-4
d_call: TRBD1
j_call: TRBJ2-7
clone_size: many
cdr3_aa: CASSSYRGDSSGEQYF
cdr3_nt: TGTGCCAGCAGTTCCTATCGAGGGGACAGTTCCGGGGAGCAGTACTTC

v_call: TRBV12-3/TRBV12-4
d_call: .
j_call: TRBJ2-3
clone_size: many
cdr3_aa: CASRPSMGLDTQYF
cdr3_nt: TGTGCCAGCAGACCGTCTATGGGGCTAGATACGCAGTATTTT

v_call: TRBV24-1
d_call: TRBD1
j_call: TRBJ2-2
clone_size: many
cdr3_aa: CATSDSSGGYTGELFF
cdr3_nt: TGTGCCACCAGTGATTCTTCAGGGGGCTATACCGGGGAGCTGTTTTTT

v_call: TRBV30
d_call: .
j_call: TRBJ1-1
clone_size: few
cdr3_aa: CAWSVGQGTTEAFF
cdr3_nt: TGTGCCTGGAGTGTTGGTCAGGGGACAACTGAAGCTTTCTTT

v_call: TRBV12-3/TRBV12-4
d_call: .
j_call: TRBJ2-2
clone_size: many
cdr3_aa: CASSFAGRGELFF
cdr3_nt: TGTGCCAGCAGTTTCGCGGGGCGTGGGGAGCTGTTTTTT

v_call: TRBV12-3/TRBV12-4
d_call: TRBD1
j_call: TRBJ2-7
clone_size: many
cdr3_aa: CASSGQGLSYEQYF
cdr3_nt: TGTGCCAGCAGCGGACAGGGCCTCTCCTACGAGCAGTACTTC